The clone carrying this TCR beta chain was detected many times. Only healthy Caucasians were included as donors. TCRdb redid the calling of the 5' RACE reads with MiXCR, one entry per CDR3 protein. Of a few hundred thousand distinct CDR3 sequences listed, around 9.6% are singletons. The source of the sample is a study of identical twins. The data were also submitted as part of a second study, on yellow fever vaccine responses in identical twins. Turning to that study: Vaccine T cell responses of twins reportedly seemed partly convergent and partly personalized.

This TCR came from a woman in her late teens or twenties in good health. Sequences were obtained from PBMCs.

The CDR3 here is CASSQGQGDWEPQHF. The CDR3 DNA sequence: TGTGCCAGCAGTCAAGGACAGGGCGACTGGGAGCCCCAGCATTTT. This rearrangement joins TRBV7-9 to TRBJ1-5; 8 nucleotides line up with TRBD1. CDR1 and CDR2 (germline): SEHNR, FQNEAQ (reference sequence). Germline trimming cut 6 bases from V and 8 bases from J; bases unmatched to any gene: 12. The CDR3 length is 15 residues.